The 13 T cell receptor beta chains below come from one sample, sequenced in a study of T cells after yellow fever vaccination. In TCRdb, the 5' RACE reads were re-called with MiXCR into one record per CDR3 protein. The top ten clones hold around 16% of a sample with 450,000 to 550,000 distinct CDR3 sequences, about a fifth of them seen once. The sequencing used PBMCs, collected approximately 22 days after the first yellow fever vaccination. The receptors come from a man between 18 and 29 years old who received the YFV17D yellow fever vaccine.

This clonotype was counted between two and nine times. This chain uses TRBV10-2 with TRBJ1-5; D might be TRBD1 (6 bases). The CDR3 runs 14 residues. Trimming shortened V by 4 bases and J by 3 bases, and 10 bases separated the two germline ends. CDR1 and CDR2 from the germline V gene are WSHSY and SAAADI. As DNA, the CDR3 is TGCGCCAGCAGTGCGGGGGCCACCAATCAGCCCCAGCATTTT. This codes for CASSAGATNQPQHF.

Many counts were recorded for this clonotype. The V call is TRBV25-1, the J call TRBJ1-1; no clear D. CDR1 is MGHDK and CDR2 is SYGVNS in the germline V gene. This CDR3 is 13 amino acids long. V shed 0 bases and J shed 1 base, with 3 bases lying between them. The CDR3 region is CASSEYTNTEAFF. DNA of the CDR3: TGTGCCAGCAGTGAATATACGAACACTGAAGCTTTCTTT.

The sample holds many counts of this clonotype. The chain is built from TRBV10-3 and TRBJ1-5; D gene unclear. V dropped 0 bases and J dropped 4 bases, with 7 bases sitting between them. CDR1 and CDR2 from the germline V gene are ENHRY and SYGVKD. This CDR3 spans 14 amino acids. The DNA of the CDR3 is TGTGCCATCAGTGAGTCGGGTGGAAATCAGCCCCAGCATTTT. This translates into CAISESGGNQPQHF.

The rearrangement links TRBV7-9 to TRBJ1-4, with 9 bases that match TRBD1. The length of the CDR3 is 14 residues. Germline assignment: CDR1 SEHNR and CDR2 FQNEAQ (reference sequence). The ends lost 5 bases at V and 5 bases at J; junction bases unmatched: 3. In DNA, the CDR3 is TGTGCCAGCAGCGTACAGGGGGCGAATGAAAAACTGTTTTTT. Translating it yields CASSVQGANEKLFF.

The chain links TRBV5-1 to TRBJ2-7; D may be TRBD1 (6 bases). CDR1 is SGHRS and CDR2 is YFSETQ in the germline V gene. The CDR3 runs to 14 residues. V was cut by 7 bases and J by 0 bases, with 14 bases left in between. The CDR3 DNA follows: TGCGCCAGCGGCGAGACAGGTAGCTCCTACGAGCAGTACTTC. This gives the protein CASGETGSSYEQYF.

This clonotype was observed a few times. The V call is TRBV7-2, the J call TRBJ1-2, with 7 positions matching TRBD1. This CDR3 region has 15 residues. Germline-derived CDR1 and CDR2 are SGHTA and FQGNSA. With 3 bases clipped from V and 3 bases from J, the junction kept 7 bases outside the gene matches. This chain's CDR3 is CASSLSGTAYYGYTF. The DNA for the CDR3 is TGTGCCAGCAGCTTGAGCGGGACAGCTTACTATGGCTACACCTTC.

The chain recombines TRBV7-7 with TRBJ2-3, with D possibly called TRBD1 or TRBD2 (7 bases each). The germline V gene has CDR1 SSHAT and CDR2 FNYEAQ (reference sequence). The V end was cut by 2 bases, the J end by 1 base, with 13 bases between. There are 16 residues in the CDR3. Here the CDR3 DNA reads TGTGCCAGCAGCTTATTTCAGGGGGGGGGCACAGATACGCAGTATTTT. Translation gives CASSLFQGGGTDTQYF.

The chain links TRBV5-1 to TRBJ1-6, with 10 positions matching TRBD1. V was clipped by 0 bases and J by 10 bases; unmatched bases: 19. This CDR3 region has 20 residues. Looked up from germline, CDR1 is SGHRS and CDR2 is YFSETQ. The CDR3 sequence is CASSLEPRDRGLRRGSPLHF. The CDR3 DNA follows: TGCGCCAGCAGCTTGGAGCCCCGGGACAGGGGTCTACGCCGGGGCTCACCCCTCCACTTT.

This clonotype appeared a few times. The rearrangement uses TRBV6-5 and TRBJ1-3; D gene uncertain. The CDR3 is made up of 15 amino acids. Trimming pared 0 bases from V and 4 bases from J, leaving 10 bases between. CDR1 and CDR2 (germline): MNHEY, SVGAGI. This chain's CDR3 is CASSYSLQGGNTIYF. The DNA of the CDR3 is TGTGCCAGCAGTTACTCGCTCCAAGGCGGAAACACCATATATTTT.

This clonotype was counted a few times. In DNA, the CDR3 is TGCAGCGTTGAAGAGGGGAGGACCGGGGAGCTGTTTTTT. This gives the protein CSVEEGRTGELFF. This chain links TRBV29-1 with TRBJ2-2; D might be TRBD2 (6 bases). Germline CDR1 SQVTM, CDR2 ANQGSEA. This CDR3 comprises 13 residues. V lost 0 bases and J 5 bases, leaving 7 bases between the germline ends.

This clonotype was observed at least ten times. The chain uses TRBV11-2 and TRBJ2-7; tentatively, D is TRBD1 (5 bases). CDR1 is SGHAT and CDR2 is FQNNGV in the germline V gene. The CDR3 sequence is 12 residues long. Between the trimmed V and J ends, which lost 2 bases and 5 bases, there was a span of 7 bases. CDR3 region: CASSLQGHEQYF. The DNA for the CDR3 is TGTGCCAGCAGCTTACAGGGCCACGAGCAGTACTTC.

The chain recombines TRBV7-8 with TRBJ2-5; D is perhaps TRBD2 (6 bases). Trimming removed 5 bases from V and 1 base from J, with 14 bases in between. CDR3 size: 15 residues. The germline CDR1 and CDR2 sequences are SGHVS and FQNEAQ. The CDR3 bases are TGTGCCAGCAGCCGCGGGGCGGGGTCCCAAGAGACCCAGTACTTC. Residues: CASSRGAGSQETQYF.

This clonotype was observed a few times. The CDR3 here is CASGRRYQETQYF. In nucleotides, the CDR3 is TGTGCCAGCGGACGGAGGTACCAAGAGACCCAGTACTTC. This rearrangement joins TRBV6-2 or TRBV6-3 to TRBJ2-5; D perhaps matches TRBD2 (5 bases). The CDR3 runs 13 residues. Germline CDR1 and CDR2: MNHEY and SVGEGT. Trimming left V 8 bases short and J 0 bases short, with 10 bases between.